This TCR beta chain was observed in a study of T cells in Graves' hyperthyroidism and ophthalmopathy. At least ten counts were recorded for this clonotype. Its target is not known. RNA transcripts served as the template for amplifying TCR beta CDR3 regions. The TCR CDR3 first-round RT-PCR relied on the HTBI primer set. MiXCR, applied by TCRdb to the multiplex PCR reads, yields one record per CDR3 protein. The sample holds roughly 700,000 distinct CDR3 sequences; approximately 15% are singletons and the top ten take about a sixth. Whole-study results and caveats: Blood also contained most expanded thyroid clonotypes above 0.001.

CDR3 length: 17 residues. V trimming: 4 bases; J trimming: 5 bases; junction bases outside the gene matches: 14. Germline loops: CDR1 MDHEN, CDR2 SYDVKM. No ophthalmopathy progression within 18 months constituted stable Graves' hyperthyroidism. The chain employs TRBV28 and TRBJ2-5, with 9 bases aligning to TRBD2. The sequencing sample was made of blood. The source is a middle-aged man with Graves' hyperthyroidism. The CDR3 loop reads CASSSQAIAGVRETQYF. CDR3 DNA sequence: TGTGCCAGCAGTTCGCAGGCTATAGCGGGAGTCCGGGAGACCCAGTACTTC.